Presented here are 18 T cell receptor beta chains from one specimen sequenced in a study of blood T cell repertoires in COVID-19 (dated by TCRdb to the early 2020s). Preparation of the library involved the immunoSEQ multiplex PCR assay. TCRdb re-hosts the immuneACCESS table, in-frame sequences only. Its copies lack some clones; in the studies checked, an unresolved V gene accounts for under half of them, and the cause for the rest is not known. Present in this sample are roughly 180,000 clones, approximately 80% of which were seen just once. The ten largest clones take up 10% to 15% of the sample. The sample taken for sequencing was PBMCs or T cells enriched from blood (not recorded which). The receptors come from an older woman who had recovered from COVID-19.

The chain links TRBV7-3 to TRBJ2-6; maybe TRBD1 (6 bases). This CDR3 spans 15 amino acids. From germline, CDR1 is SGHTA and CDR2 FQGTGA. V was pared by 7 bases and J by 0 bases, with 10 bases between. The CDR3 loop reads CASTDRPSGANVLTF. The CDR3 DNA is TGTGCCAGCACCGACAGGCCCTCTGGGGCCAACGTCCTGACTTTC.

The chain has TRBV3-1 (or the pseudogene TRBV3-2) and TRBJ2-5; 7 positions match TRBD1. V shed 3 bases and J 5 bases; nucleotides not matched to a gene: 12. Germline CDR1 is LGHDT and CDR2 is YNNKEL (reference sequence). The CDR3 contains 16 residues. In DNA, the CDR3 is TGTGCCAGCAGCCAGCTGACGGGACAGCCAAGGGAGACCCAGTACTTC. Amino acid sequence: CASSQLTGQPRETQYF.

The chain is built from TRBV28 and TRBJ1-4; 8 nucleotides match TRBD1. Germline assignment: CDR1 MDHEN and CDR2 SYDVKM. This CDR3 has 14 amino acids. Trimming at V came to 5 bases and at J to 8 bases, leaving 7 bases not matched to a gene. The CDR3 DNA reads TGTGCCAGCAGTGGGAGATACAGGGGGGAAAAACTGTTTTTT. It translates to CASSGRYRGEKLFF.

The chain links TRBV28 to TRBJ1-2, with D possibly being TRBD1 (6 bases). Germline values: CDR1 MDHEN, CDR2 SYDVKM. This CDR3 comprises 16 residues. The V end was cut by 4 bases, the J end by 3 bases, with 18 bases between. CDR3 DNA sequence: TGTGCCAGCAGTTCTCCTCTGGGGAGGGGGGACTATGGCTACACCTTC. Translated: CASSSPLGRGDYGYTF.

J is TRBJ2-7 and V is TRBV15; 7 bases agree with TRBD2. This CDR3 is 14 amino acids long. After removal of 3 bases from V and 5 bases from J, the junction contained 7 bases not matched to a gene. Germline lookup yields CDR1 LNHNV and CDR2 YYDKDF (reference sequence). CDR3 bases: TGTGCCACCAGCAGGGGGGGGGATTTGGACGAGCAGTACTTC. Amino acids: CATSRGGDLDEQYF.

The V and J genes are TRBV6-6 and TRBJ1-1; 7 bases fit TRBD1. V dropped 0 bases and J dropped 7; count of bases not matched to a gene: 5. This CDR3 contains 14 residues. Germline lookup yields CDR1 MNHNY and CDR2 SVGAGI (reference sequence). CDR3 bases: TGTGCCAGCAGTTACTCGGGACAGACTATTGAAGCTTTCTTT. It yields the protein CASSYSGQTIEAFF.

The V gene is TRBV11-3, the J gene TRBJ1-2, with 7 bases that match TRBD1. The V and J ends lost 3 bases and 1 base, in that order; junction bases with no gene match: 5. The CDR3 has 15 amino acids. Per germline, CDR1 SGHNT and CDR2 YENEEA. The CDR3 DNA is TGTGCCAGCAGCTTCTTGGACAGGTTTAACTATGGCTACACCTTC. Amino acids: CASSFLDRFNYGYTF.

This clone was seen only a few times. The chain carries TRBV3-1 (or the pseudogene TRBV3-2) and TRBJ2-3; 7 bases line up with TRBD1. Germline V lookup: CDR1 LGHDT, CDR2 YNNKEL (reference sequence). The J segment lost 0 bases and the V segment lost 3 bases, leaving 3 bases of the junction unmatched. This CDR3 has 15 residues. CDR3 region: CASSQTGLSTDTQYF. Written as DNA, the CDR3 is TGTGCCAGCAGCCAGACAGGGTTAAGCACAGATACGCAGTATTTT.

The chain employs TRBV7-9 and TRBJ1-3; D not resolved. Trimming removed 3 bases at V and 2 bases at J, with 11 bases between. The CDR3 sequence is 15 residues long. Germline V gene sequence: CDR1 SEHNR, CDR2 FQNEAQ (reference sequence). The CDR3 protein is CASSFQGSTGNTIYF. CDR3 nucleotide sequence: TGTGCCAGCAGCTTCCAAGGGAGTACTGGAAACACCATATATTTT.

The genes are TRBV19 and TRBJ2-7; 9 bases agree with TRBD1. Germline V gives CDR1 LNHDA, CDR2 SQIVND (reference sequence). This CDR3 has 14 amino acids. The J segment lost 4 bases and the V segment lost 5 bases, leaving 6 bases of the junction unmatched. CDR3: CASSVTGGGYEQYF. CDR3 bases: TGTGCCAGTAGTGTGACAGGGGGGGGATACGAGCAGTACTTC.

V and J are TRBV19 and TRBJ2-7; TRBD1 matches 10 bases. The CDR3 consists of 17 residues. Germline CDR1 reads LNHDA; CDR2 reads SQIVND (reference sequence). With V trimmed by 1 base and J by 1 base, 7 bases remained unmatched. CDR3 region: CASSIGLGQGGSYEQYF. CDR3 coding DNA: TGTGCCAGTAGTATAGGTCTCGGACAGGGGGGTTCCTACGAGCAGTACTTC.

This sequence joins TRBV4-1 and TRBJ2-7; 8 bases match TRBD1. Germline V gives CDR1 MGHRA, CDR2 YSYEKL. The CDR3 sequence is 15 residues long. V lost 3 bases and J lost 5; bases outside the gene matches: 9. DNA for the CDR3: TGCGCCAGCAGCCAGTACAGGGGGACTGGTCACGAGCAGTACTTC. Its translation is CASSQYRGTGHEQYF.

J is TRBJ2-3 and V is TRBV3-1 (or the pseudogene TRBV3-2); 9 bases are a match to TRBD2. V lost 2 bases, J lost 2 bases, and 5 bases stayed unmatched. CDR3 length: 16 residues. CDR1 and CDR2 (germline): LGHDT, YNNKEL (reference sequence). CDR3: CASSQSLAGITDTQYF. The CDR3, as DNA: TGTGCCAGCAGCCAATCGCTAGCGGGAATCACAGATACGCAGTATTTT.

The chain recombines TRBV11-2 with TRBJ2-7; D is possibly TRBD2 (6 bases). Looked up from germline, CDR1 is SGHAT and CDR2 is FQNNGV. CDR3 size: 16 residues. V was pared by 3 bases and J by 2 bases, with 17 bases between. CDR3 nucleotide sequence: TGTGCCAGCAGCTTGGGCCGGGACTCTAGAACCTACGAGCAGTACTTC. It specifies CASSLGRDSRTYEQYF. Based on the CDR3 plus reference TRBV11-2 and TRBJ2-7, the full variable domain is EAGVAQSPRYKIIEKRQSVAFWCNPISGHATLYWYQQILGQGPKLLIQFQNNGVVDDSQLPKDRFSAERLKGVDSTLKIQPAKLEDSAVYLCASSLGRDSRTYEQYFGPGTRLTVT.

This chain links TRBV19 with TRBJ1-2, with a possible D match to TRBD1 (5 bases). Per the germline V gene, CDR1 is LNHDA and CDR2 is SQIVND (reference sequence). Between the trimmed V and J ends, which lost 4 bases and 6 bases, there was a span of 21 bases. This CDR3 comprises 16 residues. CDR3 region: CASSTRVWRQGNGYTF. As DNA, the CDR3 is TGTGCCAGTAGTACCCGAGTTTGGCGGCAGGGTAATGGCTACACCTTC. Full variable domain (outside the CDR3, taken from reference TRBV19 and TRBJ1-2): DGGITQSPKYLFRKEGQNVTLSCEQNLNHDAMYWYRQDPGQGLRLIYYSQIVNDFQKGDIAEGYSVSREKKESFPLTVTSAQKNPTAFYLCASSTRVWRQGNGYTFGSGTRLTVV.

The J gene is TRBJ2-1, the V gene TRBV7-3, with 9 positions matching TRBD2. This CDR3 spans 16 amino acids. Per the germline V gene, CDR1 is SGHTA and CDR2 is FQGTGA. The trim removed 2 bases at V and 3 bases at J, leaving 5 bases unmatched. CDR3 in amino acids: CASSLLSGGHYNEQFF. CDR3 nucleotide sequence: TGTGCCAGCAGCTTACTCAGCGGGGGGCACTACAATGAGCAGTTCTTC.

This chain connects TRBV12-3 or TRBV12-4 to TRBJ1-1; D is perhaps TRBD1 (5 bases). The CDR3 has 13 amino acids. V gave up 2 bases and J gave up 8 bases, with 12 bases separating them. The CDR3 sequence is CASSLRGNGEAFF. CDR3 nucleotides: TGTGCCAGCAGTTTACGGGGGAATGGGGAAGCTTTCTTT.

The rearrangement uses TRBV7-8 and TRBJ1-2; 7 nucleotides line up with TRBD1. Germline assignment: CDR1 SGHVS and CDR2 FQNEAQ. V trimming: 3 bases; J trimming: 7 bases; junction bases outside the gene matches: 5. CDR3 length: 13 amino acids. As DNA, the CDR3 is TGTGCCAGCAGCTTCGACAGGGACGCTGGCTACACCTTC. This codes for CASSFDRDAGYTF.